Presented here are 12 T cell receptor beta chains from one specimen sequenced in a study of T cells in Graves' hyperthyroidism and ophthalmopathy. The investigators amplified TCR beta CDR3 regions from RNA transcripts. HTBI primers drove first-round RT-PCR of the TCR CDR3. A single record per CDR3 protein comes from TCRdb applying MiXCR to the multiplex PCR reads. The sample yields under 350,000 distinct CDR3 sequences, around 15% seen once. What was sequenced was blood. These TCRs come from a woman aged 55 to 70 with Graves' ophthalmopathy.

Notes on this clonotype: It may be a read error: a sequence one base away is much more abundant. This rearrangement joins TRBV7-2 to TRBJ1-1, with TRBD1 as a possible D gene (5 bases). Germline loops: CDR1 SGHTA, CDR2 FQGNSA. This CDR3 is 15 amino acids long. With 0 bases removed from V and 1 base from J, the gap between germline ends came to 9 bases. The CDR3: CTSSLAGLTNTEAFF. In DNA form, the CDR3 reads TGTACCAGCAGCTTAGCGGGGCTTACGAACACTGAAGCTTTCTTT.

This chain joins TRBV4-2 and TRBJ1-6, with D uncertain. In germline, CDR1 is LGHNA, CDR2 YNFKEQ. The CDR3 sequence is 14 residues long. V dropped 4 bases and J dropped 2 bases, with 6 bases sitting between them. CDR3 region: CASSREPYNSPLHF. Here the CDR3 DNA reads TGTGCCAGCAGCCGGGAACCCTATAATTCACCCCTCCACTTT.

This clonotype was recorded many times. The rearrangement links TRBV7-2 to TRBJ2-3; 9 positions match TRBD2. V shed 1 base, J shed 7 bases, and the junction held 9 bases outside the gene matches. This CDR3 spans 16 amino acids. The V gene's germline CDR1 is SGHTA and CDR2 FQGNSA. The CDR3 sequence: CASSLGPREGQNTQYF. The CDR3 DNA reads as TGTGCCAGCAGCTTAGGTCCGCGGGAGGGCCAGAATACGCAGTATTTT.

There are many counts of this clonotype. The chain employs TRBV20-1 and TRBJ2-7, with D maybe TRBD2 (5 bases). The V gene's germline CDR1 is DFQATT and CDR2 SNEGSKA (reference sequence). This CDR3 has 12 residues. Deletions cut 3 bases from V and 3 bases from J, with 9 bases between. The CDR3 DNA sequence: TGCAGTGCTAGCCGAGGACTCTACGAGCAGTACTTC. Residues: CSASRGLYEQYF.

In this sample, this clonotype turned up many times. This chain joins TRBV24-1 and TRBJ1-5; 8 bases are a match to TRBD1. The CDR3 spans 18 residues. Germline V lookup: CDR1 KGHDR, CDR2 SFDVKD. J was trimmed by 3 bases and V by 4 bases; bases with no gene match: 13. CDR3 nucleotide sequence: TGTGCCACCAGTGAGGGGACAGGTGCAGTAGCTCCCAATCAGCCCCAGCATTTT. This codes for CATSEGTGAVAPNQPQHF.

The V and J genes are TRBV20-1 and TRBJ2-1; TRBD2 agrees at 8 bases. Germline V gene sequence: CDR1 DFQATT, CDR2 SNEGSKA (reference sequence). The CDR3 extends over 16 amino acids. CDR3 loop: CRMGGHSGTSYNEQFF. The CDR3, as DNA: TGCAGGATGGGGGGACATAGCGGGACCTCCTACAATGAGCAGTTCTTC.

The chain carries TRBV3-2 and TRBJ2-6; TRBD1, the table's D call, lacks a check against the DNA. TRBV3-2 is a pseudogene locus. The CDR3 spans 17 residues. CDR3 region: CASSRGQPFSGANVLTF. CDR3 DNA: TGTGCCAGCAGCAGGGGACAGCCATTCTCTGGGGCCAACGTCCTGACTTTC.

This clonotype was counted many times. This sequence joins TRBV18 and TRBJ1-6; 9 bases are a match to TRBD1. The CDR3 totals 15 residues. V was pared by 4 bases and J by 10 bases, with 8 bases of the junction left unmatched. Looked up from germline, CDR1 is KGHSH and CDR2 is LQKENI. Here the CDR3 reads CASSLRTGEDSPLHF. The CDR3 region has the DNA TGTGCCAGCTCACTCCGGACAGGGGAAGACTCACCCCTCCACTTT.

This clonotype occurred a few times. The V call is TRBV19, the J call TRBJ1-1; D not certain. The V end was cut by 6 bases, the J end by 2 bases, with 13 bases between. Looked up from germline, CDR1 is LNHDA and CDR2 is SQIVND (reference sequence). CDR3 length equals 14 residues. CDR3 region: CASRPRRGNTEAFF. CDR3 nucleotides: TGTGCCAGTAGGCCAAGGCGGGGTAACACTGAAGCTTTCTTT.

Many counts were recorded for this clonotype. The V call is TRBV20-1, the J call TRBJ2-1; 10 nucleotides line up with TRBD2. J lost 8 bases, V lost 1 base, and 5 bases had no gene match. The CDR3 contains 14 residues. Germline CDR1 reads DFQATT; CDR2 reads SNEGSKA (reference sequence). CDR3: CSARGLAGDDEQFF. The CDR3, as DNA: TGCAGTGCTAGAGGGCTAGCGGGAGATGATGAGCAGTTCTTC.

About this clonotype itself: This may stem from a read error, because a much larger clone lies one nucleotide away. The CDR3 nucleotides are TGTGCCAGTAGTATGCCCTCCTACGGGCAGTACTTC. Protein: CASSMPSYGQYF. The chain is built from TRBV19 and TRBJ2-7, with D uncertain. The CDR3 covers 12 residues. Per germline, CDR1 LNHDA and CDR2 SQIVND (reference sequence).

This clonotype appeared many times. V usage is TRBV6-1 and J usage is TRBJ1-4; D unresolved. Germline lookup yields CDR1 MNHNS and CDR2 SASEGT. This CDR3 has 15 residues. Trimming took off 5 bases at V and 7 bases at J, with 17 bases between the two ends. The CDR3 coding sequence is TGTGCCAGCAGTTTTCTTTCAGGAGCAGGTGAAAAACTGTTTTTT. It specifies CASSFLSGAGEKLFF.